The 32 T cell receptor beta chains in this list originate from one sample, sequenced in a study of siplizumab effects on memory and regulatory T cells. The table came from immunoSEQ multiplex PCR; TCRdb's copy has only in-frame clones and leaves some out. The table has about 85,000 clones, around 95% seen once; the top ten hold approximately 17%. Sample: CD8+ T cells sorted from blood. All receptors derive from a human donor in good health.

V gene TRBV9 combines with J gene TRBJ2-2; TRBD2 is a possible D gene (5 bases). Germline CDR1 reads SGDLS; CDR2 reads YYNGEE. CDR3 length: 14 residues. Trimming removed 4 bases at V and 0 bases at J, with 7 bases between. CDR3 in DNA: TGTGCCAGCAGCCGAGCGGCGAACACCGGGGAGCTGTTTTTT. It yields the protein CASSRAANTGELFF. Variable domain in full (rest from reference TRBV9 and TRBJ2-2): DSGVTQTPKHLITATGQRVTLRCSPRSGDLSVYWYQQSLDQGLQFLIQYYNGEERAKGNILERFSAQQFPDLHSELNLSSLELGDSALYFCASSRAANTGELFFGEGSRLTVL.

This clone was recorded once. The V gene is TRBV19, the J gene TRBJ2-4; D gene uncertain. Germline CDR1 reads LNHDA; CDR2 reads SQIVND (reference sequence). The CDR3 has 8 residues. The V end lost 11 bases, the J end lost 15 bases, and 11 bases lay between the germline ends. Written as DNA, the CDR3 is TGTGCCCATGGGTGGGGGTACTTC. Its protein is CAHGWGYF.

CDR3 protein: CASSRTGSYEQYF. The CDR3 nucleotides read TGTGCCAGCAGCCGGACAGGGTCCTACGAGCAGTACTTC. This rearrangement joins TRBV14 to TRBJ2-7, with 8 bases aligning to TRBD1. From germline, CDR1 is SGHDN and CDR2 FVKESK. V lost 4 bases to trimming and J lost 1 base; unmatched junction nucleotides: 0. The CDR3 runs to 13 residues.

The gene calls are TRBV23-1 and TRBJ2-1; TRBD1 or TRBD2 may be the D gene (5 bases each). TRBV23-1 is given ORF status, its function remaining uncertain. Trimming pared 6 bases from V and 4 bases from J, leaving 19 bases between. The CDR3 totals 16 residues. The CDR3 nucleotides are TGCGCCAGCAGCCAAGTCGTCGAGGGGTGGTACAATGAGCAGTTCTTC. Its translation: CASSQVVEGWYNEQFF.

This rearrangement joins TRBV5-1 to TRBJ2-7; D may be TRBD2 (6 bases). The CDR3 is 18 residues long. CDR1 and CDR2 from the germline V gene are SGHRS and YFSETQ. The V end lost 4 bases, the J end lost 0 bases, and 23 bases lay between the germline ends. CDR3 loop: CASSPGTLLVRASYEQYF. The CDR3 coding sequence is TGCGCCAGCAGCCCCGGGACTCTTCTCGTGAGGGCCTCCTACGAGCAGTACTTC. The whole variable domain, filled in from reference TRBV5-1 and TRBJ2-7, reads KAGVTQTPRYLIKTRGQQVTLSCSPISGHRSVSWYQQTPGQGLQFLFEYFSETQRNKGNFPGRFSGRQFSNSRSEMNVSTLELGDSALYLCASSPGTLLVRASYEQYFGPGTRLTVT.

This sequence joins TRBV28 and TRBJ2-7; tentatively, D is TRBD1 (5 bases). Per the germline V gene, CDR1 is MDHEN and CDR2 is SYDVKM. Trimming removed 6 bases at V and 3 bases at J, with 12 bases between. The length of the CDR3 is 13 residues. CDR3 loop: CASRAIQGYEQYF. DNA for the CDR3: TGTGCCAGCAGAGCGATCCAGGGCTACGAGCAGTACTTC.

The genes are TRBV11-2 and TRBJ2-7, with a tentative D call TRBD1 (6 bases). The V gene's germline CDR1 is SGHAT and CDR2 FQNNGV. There are 13 residues in the CDR3. V was clipped by 6 bases and J by 6 bases, with 15 bases between them. The CDR3 sequence: CASSPGEEGEQYF. For the CDR3, the DNA is TGTGCCAGCAGTCCAGGGGAAGAAGGCGAGCAGTACTTC.

The chain recombines TRBV7-8 with TRBJ2-7; either TRBD1 or TRBD2 may fit D (5 bases each). Germline CDR1 SGHVS, CDR2 FQNEAQ. CDR3 length equals 13 residues. Trimming removed 8 bases from V and 0 bases from J, with 11 bases in between. In nucleotides, the CDR3 is TGTGCCAGCGGGGACGCGAGCTCCTACGAGCAGTACTTC. Amino acid sequence: CASGDASSYEQYF.

The rearrangement uses TRBV5-1 and TRBJ2-3; D gene ambiguous. The germline V gene has CDR1 SGHRS and CDR2 YFSETQ. This CDR3 contains 12 residues. V was pared by 4 bases and J by 5 bases, with 8 bases between. In nucleotides, the CDR3 is TGCGCCAGCAGCCAGATAGGAGATACGCAGTATTTT. Translated: CASSQIGDTQYF.

This clone has only a few counts. The rearrangement links TRBV4-1 to TRBJ1-5; TRBD1 agrees at 8 bases. V dropped 0 bases and J dropped 11; count of bases not matched to a gene: 9. CDR1 MGHRA and CDR2 YSYEKL come from the germline V gene. The CDR3 loop spans 15 amino acids. The CDR3 DNA follows: TGCGCCAGCAGCCAAGAGGGGACAGGAATCCCAGCCCAGCATTTT. Translated: CASSQEGTGIPAQHF.

CDR3 in amino acids: CASSDPQREGGGELFF. Written as DNA, the CDR3 is TGTGCCAGCAGTGACCCCCAGAGGGAGGGTGGCGGGGAGCTGTTTTTT. The chain is built from TRBV25-1 and TRBJ2-2; the match to TRBD2 covers 7 bases. CDR1 is MGHDK, CDR2 SYGVNS, per germline. This CDR3 has 16 amino acids. The V gene end was trimmed by 3 bases and the J gene end by 7 bases; junction bases not matched to a gene: 11.

CDR3 sequence: CASSHPEGVSGNTIYF. For the CDR3, the DNA is TGTGCCAGCTCCCATCCTGAGGGGGTCTCTGGAAACACCATATATTTT. V usage is TRBV18 and J usage is TRBJ1-3; D is possibly TRBD1 (6 bases). Per the germline V gene, CDR1 is KGHSH and CDR2 is LQKENI. The CDR3 runs to 16 residues. Trimming took 6 bases from V and 0 from J, leaving 15 bases between them. The full variable domain, completed using reference TRBV18 and TRBJ1-3, is NAGVMQNPRHLVRRRGQEARLRCSPMKGHSHVYWYRQLPEEGLKFMVYLQKENIIDESGMPKERFSAEFPKEGPSILRIQQVVRGDSAAYFCASSHPEGVSGNTIYFGEGSWLTVV.

This clone appeared many times. This sequence joins TRBV10-3 and TRBJ2-3, with 7 bases lining up with TRBD2. Trimming at V came to 2 bases and at J to 0 bases, leaving 11 bases not matched to a gene. The CDR3 runs 18 residues. Germline lookup yields CDR1 ENHRY and CDR2 SYGVKD. CDR3 sequence reads: CAISEDSGDSGSTDTQYF. As DNA, the CDR3 is TGTGCCATCAGTGAGGACTCTGGGGATAGCGGGAGCACAGATACGCAGTATTTT.

This clone was recorded once. The CDR3 sequence: CASSMTGSLYEQYF. In DNA form, the CDR3 reads TGTGCCAGCAGTATGACAGGTTCGCTTTACGAGCAGTACTTC. The rearrangement uses TRBV27 and TRBJ2-7; D is perhaps TRBD1 (6 bases). Germline CDR1 is MNHEY and CDR2 is SMNVEV (reference sequence). The CDR3 has 14 amino acids. V dropped 5 bases and J dropped 4 bases, with 15 bases sitting between them.

The chain is built from TRBV9 and TRBJ2-1; 8 bases fit TRBD2. Germline lookup yields CDR1 SGDLS and CDR2 YYNGEE. The CDR3 extends over 16 amino acids. Losses at the gene ends were 2 bases for V and 8 bases for J; bases not matched to a gene: 12. CDR3 DNA: TGTGCCAGCAGCGTCGTCGGGAGGGCCCTGGGAGATGAGCAGTTCTTC. Translating it yields CASSVVGRALGDEQFF.

The J gene is TRBJ2-5, the V gene TRBV7-9; 8 bases agree with TRBD1. The CDR3 sequence is 17 residues long. Germline V gives CDR1 SEHNR, CDR2 FQNEAQ (reference sequence). The trim removed 0 bases at V and 4 bases at J, leaving 10 bases unmatched. CDR3 in DNA: TGTGCCAGCAGCTTAGCGCTTCGACAGGGGTTACGAGAGACCCAGTACTTC. This encodes CASSLALRQGLRETQYF.

The CDR3 is CASSASGRTHYEQYF. CDR3 coding DNA: TGTGCCAGCAGTGCTAGCGGGAGGACCCACTACGAGCAGTACTTC. The chain couples TRBV2 to TRBJ2-7; 11 bases map to TRBD2. Germline values: CDR1 SNHLY, CDR2 FYNNEI. The CDR3 is 15 residues long. Germline trimming cut 4 bases from V and 3 bases from J; bases unmatched to any gene: 5.

The J gene is TRBJ1-4, the V gene TRBV30; tentatively, D is TRBD1 (6 bases). This CDR3 comprises 16 residues. V was pared by 4 bases and J by 0 bases, with 15 bases between. Germline V gene data show CDR1 as GTSNPN and CDR2 as SVGIG (reference sequence). CDR3 amino acids: CAWTVGGIPTNEKLFF. CDR3 nucleotides: TGTGCCTGGACAGTGGGGGGCATCCCAACTAATGAAAAACTGTTTTTT.

This sequence joins TRBV28 and TRBJ2-5, with TRBD2 identical over 7 bases. CDR1 and CDR2 (germline): MDHEN, SYDVKM. Trimming cost V 3 bases and J 5 bases; bases outside gene matches: 9. The CDR3 loop spans 15 amino acids. The CDR3 spells CASSFTAGVGETQYF. CDR3 nucleotide sequence: TGTGCCAGCAGTTTCACGGCGGGAGTGGGGGAGACCCAGTACTTC.

The CDR3 region has the DNA TGCACCAGCAGCCATCGCACCCGGAAATGGGCTAACTATGGCTACACCTTC. It yields the protein CTSSHRTRKWANYGYTF. V is TRBV1 and J is TRBJ1-2. TRBV1 is recorded as a pseudogene. This CDR3 has 17 residues.

This rearrangement joins TRBV27 to TRBJ2-7; TRBD2 matches at 7 bases. CDR1 is MNHEY, CDR2 SMNVEV, per germline (reference sequence). J gave up 6 bases and V 2 bases, and 4 bases lay outside the gene matches. The CDR3 covers 13 residues. The CDR3 loop reads CASSLGRGFEQYF. CDR3 coding DNA: TGTGCCAGCAGTTTAGGGCGGGGGTTCGAGCAGTACTTC.

The chain recombines TRBV28 with TRBJ2-3; TRBD1 matches 9 bases. J gave up 4 bases and V 2 bases, and 7 bases lay outside the gene matches. The CDR3 contains 16 residues. Germline V CDR1 and CDR2: MDHEN, SYDVKM. The CDR3 DNA follows: TGTGCCAGCAGTTTAGGGAGGACAGGGGATTCAGATACGCAGTATTTT. Protein sequence: CASSLGRTGDSDTQYF.

V gene TRBV28 combines with J gene TRBJ1-1; D unclear. Germline V gene sequence: CDR1 MDHEN, CDR2 SYDVKM. This CDR3 is 12 amino acids long. The ends were cut back, 1 base at V and 6 bases at J, with 6 bases in the middle. This CDR3 is CASSLLAAEAFF. The CDR3 DNA reads as TGTGCCAGCAGTTTATTAGCGGCTGAAGCTTTCTTT.

The V call is TRBV19, the J call TRBJ2-3; D unclear. The germline V gene encodes CDR1 LNHDA and CDR2 SQIVND (reference sequence). The CDR3 loop spans 13 amino acids. Trimming took 1 base from V and 5 from J, leaving 7 bases between them. The CDR3 reads CASSIAPGDTQYF. CDR3 bases: TGTGCCAGTAGTATAGCCCCCGGAGATACGCAGTATTTT.

This rearrangement joins TRBV2 to TRBJ2-3; TRBD2 might be the D (6 bases). Germline CDR1 and CDR2: SNHLY and FYNNEI. This CDR3 has 14 amino acids. Deletions cut 9 bases from V and 4 bases from J, with 17 bases between. CDR3 nucleotide sequence: TGTGCCAGTGGGACTGGTCTAGCTGCAGATACGCAGTATTTT. It specifies CASGTGLAADTQYF.

V is TRBV27 and J is TRBJ2-3; perhaps TRBD1 as D (6 bases). Trimming pared 7 bases from V and 8 bases from J, leaving 19 bases between. The CDR3 has 14 amino acids. Germline assignment: CDR1 MNHEY and CDR2 SMNVEV (reference sequence). Here the CDR3 reads CASTRTGGRGTQYF. CDR3 in DNA: TGTGCCAGCACCCGCACTGGGGGCCGGGGTACGCAGTATTTT.

This chain connects TRBV7-9 to TRBJ2-3, with a possible D match to TRBD2 (6 bases). This CDR3 spans 15 amino acids. V shed 4 bases and J shed 6 bases, with 17 bases lying between them. Germline V lookup: CDR1 SEHNR, CDR2 FQNEAQ (reference sequence). The CDR3 loop is CASSSSSPAGDTQYF. In DNA form, the CDR3 reads TGTGCCAGCAGCTCCTCCAGCCCCGCGGGGGATACGCAGTATTTT.

The chain employs TRBV6-5 and TRBJ2-1; 7 bases map to TRBD2. The V gene end was trimmed by 0 bases and the J gene end by 4 bases; junction bases not matched to a gene: 3. The CDR3 loop spans 15 amino acids. The germline gives CDR1 MNHEY, CDR2 SVGAGI. CDR3 sequence reads: CASSYSSSGYNEQFF. DNA of the CDR3: TGTGCCAGCAGTTACTCCTCTAGCGGTTACAATGAGCAGTTCTTC.

The chain employs TRBV9 and TRBJ1-1, with a weak D call TRBD1 (6 bases). In germline, CDR1 is SGDLS, CDR2 YYNGEE. CDR3 length: 14 amino acids. Trimming removed 4 bases from V and 1 base from J, with 11 bases in between. CDR3: CASSQQGGNTEAFF. CDR3 DNA: TGTGCCAGCAGCCAACAGGGTGGGAACACTGAAGCTTTCTTT.

CDR3 sequence: CASSLKTGRTEAFF. The DNA of the CDR3 is TGTGCCAGCAGCTTAAAAACAGGGCGCACTGAAGCTTTCTTT. V gene TRBV7-9 combines with J gene TRBJ1-1, with D maybe TRBD1 (6 bases). The CDR3 length is 14 residues. The V end was cut by 2 bases, the J end by 4 bases, with 11 bases between. Germline V gene sequence: CDR1 SEHNR, CDR2 FQNEAQ (reference sequence).

This chain links TRBV19 with TRBJ2-1; perhaps TRBD2 as D (6 bases). Germline V gene sequence: CDR1 LNHDA, CDR2 SQIVND (reference sequence). V lost 3 bases and J lost 8, with 11 bases in between. The CDR3 consists of 13 residues. This CDR3 reads CASSMSAGYEQFF. The CDR3 DNA reads as TGTGCCAGTAGTATGTCGGCGGGATATGAGCAGTTCTTC.

V usage is TRBV14 and J usage is TRBJ2-3; D is unresolved. Trimming removed 1 base from V and 0 bases from J, with 11 bases in between. Germline CDR1 and CDR2: SGHDN and FVKESK. This CDR3 has 16 residues. This CDR3 is CASSQVIGPSTDTQYF. Here the CDR3 DNA reads TGTGCCAGCAGCCAAGTAATCGGGCCTAGCACAGATACGCAGTATTTT.